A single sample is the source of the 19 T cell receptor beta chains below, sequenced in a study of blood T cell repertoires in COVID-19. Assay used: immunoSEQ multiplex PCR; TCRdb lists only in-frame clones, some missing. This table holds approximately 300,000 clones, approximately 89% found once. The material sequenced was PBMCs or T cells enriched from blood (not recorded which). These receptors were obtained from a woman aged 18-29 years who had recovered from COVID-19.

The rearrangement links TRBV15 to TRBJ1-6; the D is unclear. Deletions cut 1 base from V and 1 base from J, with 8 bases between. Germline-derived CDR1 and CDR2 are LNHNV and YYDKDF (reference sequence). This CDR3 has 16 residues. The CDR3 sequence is CATSRGRESYNSPLHF. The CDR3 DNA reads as TGTGCCACCAGCAGAGGAAGAGAATCCTATAATTCACCCCTCCACTTT.

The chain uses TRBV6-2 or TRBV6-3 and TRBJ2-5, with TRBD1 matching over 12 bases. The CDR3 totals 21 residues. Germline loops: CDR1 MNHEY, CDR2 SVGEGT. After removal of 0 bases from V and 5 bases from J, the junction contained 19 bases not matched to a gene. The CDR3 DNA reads TGTGCCAGCAGTTACTCGACCCCTACCCCAACGGGACAGGGGGCGAGGGAGACCCAGTACTTC. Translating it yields CASSYSTPTPTGQGARETQYF.

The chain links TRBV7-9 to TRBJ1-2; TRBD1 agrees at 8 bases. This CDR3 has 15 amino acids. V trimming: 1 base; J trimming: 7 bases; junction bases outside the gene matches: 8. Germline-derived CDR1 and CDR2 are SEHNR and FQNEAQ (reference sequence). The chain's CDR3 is CASSLDPTGAVGYTF. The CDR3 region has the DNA TGTGCCAGCAGCTTAGATCCGACAGGGGCGGTTGGCTACACCTTC.

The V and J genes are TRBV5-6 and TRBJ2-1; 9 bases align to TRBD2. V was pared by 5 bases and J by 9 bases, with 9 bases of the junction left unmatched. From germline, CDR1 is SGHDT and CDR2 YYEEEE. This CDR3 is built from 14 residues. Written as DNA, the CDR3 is TGTGCCAGCAGATTAGCGGGGGAGCTCGGTGAGCAGTTCTTC. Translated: CASRLAGELGEQFF.

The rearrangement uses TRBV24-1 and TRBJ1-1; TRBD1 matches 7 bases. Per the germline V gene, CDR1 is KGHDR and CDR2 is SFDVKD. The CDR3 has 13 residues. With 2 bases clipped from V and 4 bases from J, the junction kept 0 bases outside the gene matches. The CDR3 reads CATSDSGGTEAFF. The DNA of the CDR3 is TGTGCCACCAGTGATTCAGGGGGCACTGAAGCTTTCTTT.

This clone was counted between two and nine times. CDR3 sequence (DNA): TGTGCCAGCAGCCCCAGTGGTCCTAACTATGGCTACACCTTC. The encoded protein is CASSPSGPNYGYTF. V usage is TRBV14 and J usage is TRBJ1-2; D not resolved. Germline-derived CDR1 and CDR2 are SGHDN and FVKESK. V lost 4 bases, J lost 0 bases, and 9 bases lay in between. The CDR3 totals 14 residues.

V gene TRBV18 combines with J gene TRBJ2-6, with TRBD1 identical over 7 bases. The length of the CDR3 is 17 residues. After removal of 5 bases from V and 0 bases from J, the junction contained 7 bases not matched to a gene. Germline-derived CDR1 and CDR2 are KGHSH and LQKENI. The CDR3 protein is CASSRTGDGSGANVLTF. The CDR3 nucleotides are TGTGCCAGCTCAAGGACAGGTGATGGCTCTGGGGCCAACGTCCTGACTTTC.

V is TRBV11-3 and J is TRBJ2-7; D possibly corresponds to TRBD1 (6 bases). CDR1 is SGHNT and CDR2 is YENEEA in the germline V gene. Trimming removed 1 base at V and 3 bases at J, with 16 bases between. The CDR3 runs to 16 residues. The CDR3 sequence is CASSLGSGGGFYEQYF. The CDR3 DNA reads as TGTGCCAGCAGCTTAGGGTCTGGGGGCGGATTCTACGAGCAGTACTTC.

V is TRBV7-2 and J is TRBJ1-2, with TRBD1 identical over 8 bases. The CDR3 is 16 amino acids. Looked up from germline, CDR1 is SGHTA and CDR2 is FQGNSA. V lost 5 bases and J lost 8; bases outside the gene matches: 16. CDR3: CASSPYGEAGGQGYTF. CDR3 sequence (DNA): TGTGCCAGCAGCCCATATGGGGAGGCAGGGGGCCAGGGCTACACCTTC.

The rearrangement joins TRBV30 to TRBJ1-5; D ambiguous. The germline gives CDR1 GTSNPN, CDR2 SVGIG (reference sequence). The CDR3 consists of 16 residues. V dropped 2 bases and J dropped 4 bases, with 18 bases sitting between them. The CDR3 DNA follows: TGTGCCTGGAGTCCAATAACGCGGGAAGTAAATCAGCCCCAGCATTTT. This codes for CAWSPITREVNQPQHF.

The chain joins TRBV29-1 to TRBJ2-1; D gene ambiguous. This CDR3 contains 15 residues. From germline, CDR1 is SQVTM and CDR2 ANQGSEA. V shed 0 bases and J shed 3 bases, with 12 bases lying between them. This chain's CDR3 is CSVEEIRPGYNEQFF. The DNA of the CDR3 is TGCAGCGTTGAAGAAATCAGGCCAGGCTACAATGAGCAGTTCTTC.

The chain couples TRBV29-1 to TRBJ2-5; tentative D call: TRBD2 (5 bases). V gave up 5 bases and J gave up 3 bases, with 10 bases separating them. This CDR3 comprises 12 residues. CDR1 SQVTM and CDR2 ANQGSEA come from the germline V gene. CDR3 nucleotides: TGCAGCGTTAGCGGATTGGAAGAGACCCAGTACTTC. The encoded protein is CSVSGLEETQYF.

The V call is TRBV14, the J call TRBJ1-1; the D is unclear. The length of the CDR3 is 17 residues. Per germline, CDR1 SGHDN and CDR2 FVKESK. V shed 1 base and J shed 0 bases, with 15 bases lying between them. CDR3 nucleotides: TGTGCCAGCAGCCAAGTTAGAGGGAAACCCATGAACACTGAAGCTTTCTTT. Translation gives CASSQVRGKPMNTEAFF.

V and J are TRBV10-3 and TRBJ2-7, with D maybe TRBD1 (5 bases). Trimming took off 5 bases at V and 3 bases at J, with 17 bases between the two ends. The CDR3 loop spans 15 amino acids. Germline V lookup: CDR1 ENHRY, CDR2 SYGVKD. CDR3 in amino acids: CAISKTQENNYEQYF. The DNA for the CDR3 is TGTGCCATCAGTAAAACACAGGAGAATAACTACGAGCAGTACTTC.

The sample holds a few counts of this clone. The CDR3 protein is CASRNLPGEFYNEQFF. The CDR3 DNA sequence: TGTGCCAGCAGAAATCTGCCCGGAGAGTTCTACAATGAGCAGTTCTTC. This rearrangement joins TRBV5-5 to TRBJ2-1; D remains ambiguous. V was trimmed by 5 bases and J by 3 bases, leaving 18 bases between them. CDR1 and CDR2 (germline): SGHKS, YYEKEE (reference sequence). The CDR3 has 16 amino acids.

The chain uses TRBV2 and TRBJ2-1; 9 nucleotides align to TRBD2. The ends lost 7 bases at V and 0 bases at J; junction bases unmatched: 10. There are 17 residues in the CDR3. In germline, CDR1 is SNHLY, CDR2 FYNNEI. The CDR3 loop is CASIGLAGRSSYNEQFF. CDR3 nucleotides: TGTGCCAGCATTGGCCTAGCGGGACGAAGCTCCTACAATGAGCAGTTCTTC.

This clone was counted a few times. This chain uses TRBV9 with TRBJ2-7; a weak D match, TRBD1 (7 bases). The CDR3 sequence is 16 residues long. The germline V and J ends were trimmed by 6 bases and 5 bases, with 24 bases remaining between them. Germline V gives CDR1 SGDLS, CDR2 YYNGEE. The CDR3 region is CASTEGERQGDNEQYF. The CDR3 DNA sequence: TGTGCCAGCACGGAGGGGGAGCGACAGGGTGACAACGAGCAGTACTTC.

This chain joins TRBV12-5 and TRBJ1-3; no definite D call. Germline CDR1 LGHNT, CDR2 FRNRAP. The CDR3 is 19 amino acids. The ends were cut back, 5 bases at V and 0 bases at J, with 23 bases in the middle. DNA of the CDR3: TGTGCTAGTGGTGCCCGGCCGCTGGGCGGGAGGAGCTCTGGAAACACCATATATTTT. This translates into CASGARPLGGRSSGNTIYF.

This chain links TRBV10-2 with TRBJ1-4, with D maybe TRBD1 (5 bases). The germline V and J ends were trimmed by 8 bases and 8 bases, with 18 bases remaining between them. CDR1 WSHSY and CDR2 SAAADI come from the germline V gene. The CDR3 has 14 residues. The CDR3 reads CASAHGGGREKLFF. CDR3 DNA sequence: TGCGCCAGCGCTCACGGGGGGGGACGGGAAAAACTGTTTTTT.